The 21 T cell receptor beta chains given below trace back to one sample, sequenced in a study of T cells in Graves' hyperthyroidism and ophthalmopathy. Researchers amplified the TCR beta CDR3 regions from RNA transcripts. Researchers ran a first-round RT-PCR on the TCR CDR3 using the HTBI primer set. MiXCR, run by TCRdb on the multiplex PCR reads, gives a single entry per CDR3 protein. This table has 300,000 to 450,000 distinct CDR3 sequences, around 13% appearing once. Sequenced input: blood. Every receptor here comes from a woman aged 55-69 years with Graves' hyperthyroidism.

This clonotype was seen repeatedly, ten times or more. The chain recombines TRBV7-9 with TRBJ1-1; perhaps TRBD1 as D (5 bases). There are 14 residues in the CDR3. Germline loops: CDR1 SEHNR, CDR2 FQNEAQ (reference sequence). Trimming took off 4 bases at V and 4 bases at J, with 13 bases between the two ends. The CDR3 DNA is TGTGCCAGCAGCTCGCGGGGGGAGACCACTGAAGCTTTCTTT. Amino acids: CASSSRGETTEAFF.

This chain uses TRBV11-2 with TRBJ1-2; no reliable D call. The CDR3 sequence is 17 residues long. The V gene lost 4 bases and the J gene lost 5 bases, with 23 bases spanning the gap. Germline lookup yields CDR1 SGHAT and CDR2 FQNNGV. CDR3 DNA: TGTGCCAGCAGCTCACTGGGAGCCGGACCCGGGAGGTATGGCTACACCTTC. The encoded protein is CASSSLGAGPGRYGYTF. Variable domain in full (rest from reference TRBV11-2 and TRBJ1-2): EAGVAQSPRYKIIEKRQSVAFWCNPISGHATLYWYQQILGQGPKLLIQFQNNGVVDDSQLPKDRFSAERLKGVDSTLKIQPAKLEDSAVYLCASSSLGAGPGRYGYTFGSGTRLTVV.

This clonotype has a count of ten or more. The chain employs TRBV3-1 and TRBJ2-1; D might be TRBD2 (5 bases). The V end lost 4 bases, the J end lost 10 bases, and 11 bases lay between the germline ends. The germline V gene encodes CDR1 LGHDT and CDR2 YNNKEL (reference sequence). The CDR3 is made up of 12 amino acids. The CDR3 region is CASSPRTGEQFF. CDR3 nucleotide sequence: TGTGCCAGCAGCCCCCGGACTGGCGAGCAGTTCTTC.

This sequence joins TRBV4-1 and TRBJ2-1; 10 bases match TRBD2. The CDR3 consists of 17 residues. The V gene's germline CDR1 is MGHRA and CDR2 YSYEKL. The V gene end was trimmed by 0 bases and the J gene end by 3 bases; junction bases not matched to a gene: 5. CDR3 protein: CASSQEGLAEFYNEQFF. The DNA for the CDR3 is TGCGCCAGCAGCCAAGAAGGACTAGCGGAGTTCTACAATGAGCAGTTCTTC.

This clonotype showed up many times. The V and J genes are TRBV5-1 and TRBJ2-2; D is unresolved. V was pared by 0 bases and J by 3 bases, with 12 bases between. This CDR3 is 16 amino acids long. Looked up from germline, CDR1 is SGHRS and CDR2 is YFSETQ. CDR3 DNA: TGCGCCAGCAGCTTGGGTCCTATCGGAGACACCGGGGAGCTGTTTTTT. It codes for CASSLGPIGDTGELFF.

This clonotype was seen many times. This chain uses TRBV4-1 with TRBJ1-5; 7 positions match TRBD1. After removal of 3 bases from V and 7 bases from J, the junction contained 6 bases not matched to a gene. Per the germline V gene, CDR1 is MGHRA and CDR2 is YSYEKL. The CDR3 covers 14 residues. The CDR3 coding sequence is TGCGCCAGCAGCCAGAGACAGGGATTCCAGCCCCAGCATTTT. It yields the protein CASSQRQGFQPQHF.

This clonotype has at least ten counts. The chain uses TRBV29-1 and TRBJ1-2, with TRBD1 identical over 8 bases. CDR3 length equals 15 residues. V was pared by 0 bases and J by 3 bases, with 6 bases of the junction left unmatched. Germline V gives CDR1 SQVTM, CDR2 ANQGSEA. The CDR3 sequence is CSVEDRGRIDYGYTF. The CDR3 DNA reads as TGCAGCGTTGAAGACAGGGGGCGCATCGACTATGGCTACACCTTC.

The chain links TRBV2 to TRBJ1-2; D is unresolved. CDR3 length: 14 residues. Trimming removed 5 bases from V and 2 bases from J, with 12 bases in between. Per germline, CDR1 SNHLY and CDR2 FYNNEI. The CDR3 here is CASSPYILNYGYTF. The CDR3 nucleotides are TGTGCCAGCAGTCCCTACATCCTAAACTATGGCTACACCTTC.

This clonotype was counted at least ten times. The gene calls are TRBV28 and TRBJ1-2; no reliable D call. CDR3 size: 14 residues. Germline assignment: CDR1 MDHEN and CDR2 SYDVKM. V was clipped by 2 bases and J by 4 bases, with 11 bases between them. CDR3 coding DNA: TGTGCCAGCAGTTTAGGCGCCCACACCTATGGCTACACCTTC. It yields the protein CASSLGAHTYGYTF.

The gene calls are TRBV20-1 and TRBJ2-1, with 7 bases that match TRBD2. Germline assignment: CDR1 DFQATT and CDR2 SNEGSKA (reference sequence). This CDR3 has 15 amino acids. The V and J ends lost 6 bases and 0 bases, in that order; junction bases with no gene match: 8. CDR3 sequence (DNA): TGCAGTGCCGCGAACCGGGACTACTCCTACAATGAGCAGTTCTTC. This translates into CSAANRDYSYNEQFF.

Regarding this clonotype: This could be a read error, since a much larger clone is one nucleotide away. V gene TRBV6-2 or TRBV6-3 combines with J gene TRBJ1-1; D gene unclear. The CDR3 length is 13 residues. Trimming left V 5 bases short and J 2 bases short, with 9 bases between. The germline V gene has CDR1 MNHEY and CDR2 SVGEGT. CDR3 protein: CASSHRDNTEAFF. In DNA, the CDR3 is TGTGCCAGCAGTCACAGAGACAACACTGAAGCTTTCTTT.

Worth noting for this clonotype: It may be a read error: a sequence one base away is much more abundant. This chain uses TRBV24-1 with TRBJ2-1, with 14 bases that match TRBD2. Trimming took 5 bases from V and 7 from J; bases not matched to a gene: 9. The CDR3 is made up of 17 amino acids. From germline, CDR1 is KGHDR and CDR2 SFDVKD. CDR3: CATSVPGTSGSGNEQFF. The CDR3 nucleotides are TGTGCCACCAGTGTCCCCGGGACTAGCGGGAGCGGAAATGAGCAGTTCTTC.

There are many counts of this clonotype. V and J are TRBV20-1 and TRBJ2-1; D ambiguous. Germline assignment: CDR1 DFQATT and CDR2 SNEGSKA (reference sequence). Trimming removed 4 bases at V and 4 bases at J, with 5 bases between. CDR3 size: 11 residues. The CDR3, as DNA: TGCAGTGCTACCCAGTACAATGAGCAGTTCTTC. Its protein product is CSATQYNEQFF.

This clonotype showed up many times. CDR3 protein: CASSDIGRDAFF. For the CDR3, the DNA is TGTGCCAGCAGCGACATAGGGAGAGACGCTTTCTTT. The genes are TRBV2 and TRBJ1-1, with unresolved D. Between the trimmed V and J ends, which lost 6 bases and 11 bases, there was a span of 16 bases. In germline, CDR1 is SNHLY, CDR2 FYNNEI. The CDR3 loop spans 12 amino acids.

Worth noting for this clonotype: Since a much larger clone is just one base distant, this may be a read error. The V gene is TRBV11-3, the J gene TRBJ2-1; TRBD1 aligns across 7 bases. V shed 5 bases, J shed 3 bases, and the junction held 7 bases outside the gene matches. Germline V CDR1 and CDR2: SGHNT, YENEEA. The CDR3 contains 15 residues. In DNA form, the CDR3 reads TGTGCCAGCAGCGACGAGCACAGGGGCTACAATGAGCAGTTCTTC. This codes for CASSDEHRGYNEQFF.

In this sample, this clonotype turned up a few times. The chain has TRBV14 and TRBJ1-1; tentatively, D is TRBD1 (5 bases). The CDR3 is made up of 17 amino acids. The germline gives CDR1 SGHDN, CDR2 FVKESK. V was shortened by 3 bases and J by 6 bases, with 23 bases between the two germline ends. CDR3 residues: CASSHTREVRNGAEAFF. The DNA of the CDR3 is TGTGCCAGCAGCCATACCAGGGAAGTGCGCAACGGTGCTGAAGCTTTCTTT.

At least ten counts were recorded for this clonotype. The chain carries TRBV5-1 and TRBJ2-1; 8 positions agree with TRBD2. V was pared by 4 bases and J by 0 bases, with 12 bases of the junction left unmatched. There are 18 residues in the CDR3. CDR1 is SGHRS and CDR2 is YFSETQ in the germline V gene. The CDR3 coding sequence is TGCGCCAGCAGCCCGGTGACCGGGAGGGCCGTCTCCTACAATGAGCAGTTCTTC. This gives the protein CASSPVTGRAVSYNEQFF.

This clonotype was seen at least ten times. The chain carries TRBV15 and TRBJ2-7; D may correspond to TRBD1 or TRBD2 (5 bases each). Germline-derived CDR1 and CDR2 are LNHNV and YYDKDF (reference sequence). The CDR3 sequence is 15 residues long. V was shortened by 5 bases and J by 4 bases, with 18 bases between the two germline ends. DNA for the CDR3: TGTGCCACCAGCCCCCGGCCGGGACCTCCTTACGAGCAGTACTTC. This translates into CATSPRPGPPYEQYF.

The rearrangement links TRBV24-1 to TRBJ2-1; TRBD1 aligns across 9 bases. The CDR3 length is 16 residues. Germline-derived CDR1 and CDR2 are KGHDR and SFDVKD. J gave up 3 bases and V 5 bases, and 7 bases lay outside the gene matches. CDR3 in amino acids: CATSAPPGQGYNEQFF. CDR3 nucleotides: TGTGCCACCAGTGCCCCACCGGGACAGGGCTACAATGAGCAGTTCTTC.

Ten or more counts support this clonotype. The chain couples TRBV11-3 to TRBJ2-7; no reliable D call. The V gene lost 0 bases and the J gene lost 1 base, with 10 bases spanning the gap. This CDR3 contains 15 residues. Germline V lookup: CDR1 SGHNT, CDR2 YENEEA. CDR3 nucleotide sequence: TGTGCCAGCAGCTTAGATATTCAGCTTTCCTACGAGCAGTACTTC. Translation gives CASSLDIQLSYEQYF.

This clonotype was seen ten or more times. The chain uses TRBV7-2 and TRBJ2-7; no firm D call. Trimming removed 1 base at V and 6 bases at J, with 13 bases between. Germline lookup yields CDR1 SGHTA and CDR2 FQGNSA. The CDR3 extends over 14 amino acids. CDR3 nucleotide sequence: TGTGCCAGCAGCTTAGTTCCCGTGTTTGGCGAGCAGTACTTC. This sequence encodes CASSLVPVFGEQYF.